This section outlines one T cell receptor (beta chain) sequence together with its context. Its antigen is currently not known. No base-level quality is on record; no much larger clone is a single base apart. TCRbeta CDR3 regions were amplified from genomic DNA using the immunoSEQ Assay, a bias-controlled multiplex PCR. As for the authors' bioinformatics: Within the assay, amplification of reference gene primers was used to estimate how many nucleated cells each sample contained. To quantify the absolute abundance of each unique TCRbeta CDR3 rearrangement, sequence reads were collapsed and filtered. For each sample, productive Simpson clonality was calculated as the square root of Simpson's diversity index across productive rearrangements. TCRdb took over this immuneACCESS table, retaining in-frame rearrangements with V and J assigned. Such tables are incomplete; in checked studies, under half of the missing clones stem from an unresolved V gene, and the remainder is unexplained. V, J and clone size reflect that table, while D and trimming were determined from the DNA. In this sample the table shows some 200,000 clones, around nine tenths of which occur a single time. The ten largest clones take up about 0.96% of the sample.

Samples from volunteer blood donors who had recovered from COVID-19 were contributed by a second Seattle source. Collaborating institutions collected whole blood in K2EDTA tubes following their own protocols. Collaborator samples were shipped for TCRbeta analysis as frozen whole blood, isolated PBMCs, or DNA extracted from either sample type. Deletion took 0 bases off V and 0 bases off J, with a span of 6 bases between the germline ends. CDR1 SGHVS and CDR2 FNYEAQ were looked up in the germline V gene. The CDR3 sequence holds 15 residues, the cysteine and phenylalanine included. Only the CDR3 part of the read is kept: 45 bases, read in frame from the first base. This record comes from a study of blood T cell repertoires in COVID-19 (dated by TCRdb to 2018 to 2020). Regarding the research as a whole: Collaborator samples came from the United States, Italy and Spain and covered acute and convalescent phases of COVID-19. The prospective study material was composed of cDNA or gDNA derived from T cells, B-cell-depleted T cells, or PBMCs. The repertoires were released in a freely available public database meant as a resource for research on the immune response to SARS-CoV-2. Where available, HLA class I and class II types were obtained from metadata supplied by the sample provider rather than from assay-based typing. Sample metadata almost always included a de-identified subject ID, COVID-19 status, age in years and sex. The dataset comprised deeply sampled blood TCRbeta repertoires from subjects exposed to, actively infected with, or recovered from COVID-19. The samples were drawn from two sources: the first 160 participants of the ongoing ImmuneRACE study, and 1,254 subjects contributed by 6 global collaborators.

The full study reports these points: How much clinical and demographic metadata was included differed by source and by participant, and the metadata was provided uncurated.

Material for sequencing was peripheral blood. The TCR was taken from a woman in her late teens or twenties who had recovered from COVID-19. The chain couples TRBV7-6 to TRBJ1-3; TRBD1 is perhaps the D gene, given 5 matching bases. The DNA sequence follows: TGTGCCAGCAGCTTAGCAGACAGCTCTGGAAACACCATATATTTT. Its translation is CASSLADSSGNTIYF.